These T cell receptor beta chains were read from a single sample in a study of cytomegalovirus exposure and HLA in healthy donors. The assay was immunoSEQ multiplex PCR, and TCRdb's table has in-frame clones only and misses some. This table has a few hundred thousand clones, roughly 80% appearing once. Sequencing used PBMCs. Every receptor here comes from a girl aged 2 to 9 in good health and CMV-seronegative. CDR3s include the opening cysteine and the closing phenylalanine or tryptophan. D genes are given only for firm matches. The size of a clone is reported for some rows only, either as once, few or many, or as a class for expanded clones.

D	V	size	J	DNA	CDR3
TRBD1	TRBV5-4	NA	TRBJ1-1	TGTGCCAGCAGCTTGACCGGACAGGGGAGCACTGAAGCTTTCTTT	CASSLTGQGSTEAFF
TRBD1	TRBV5-1	NA	TRBJ2-1	TGCGCCAGCAGCTCCGGGCCGGGACAGGGCTACAATGAGCAGTTCTTC	CASSSGPGQGYNEQFF
NA	TRBV6-7	NA	TRBJ2-5	TGTGCCAGCAGTAATGACGGGCAAGAGACCCAGTACTTC	CASSNDGQETQYF
NA	TRBV7-2	once	TRBJ2-7	TGTGCCAGCAGCTTCCCTAGGCCCTACGAGCAGTACTTC	CASSFPRPYEQYF
TRBD1	TRBV6-6	NA	TRBJ2-3	TGTGCCTCCCGAGGACAGGCCACAGATACGCAGTATTTT	CASRGQATDTQYF
TRBD2	TRBV27	NA	TRBJ2-7	TGTGCCACCTCAACAGTCGGGGGGGGAGTCGACGAGCAGTACTTC	CATSTVGGGVDEQYF
TRBD2	TRBV7-9	NA	TRBJ2-2	TGTGCCAGCAGCCCAGGACTAGCGGGATACACCGGGGAGCTGTTTTTT	CASSPGLAGYTGELFF
TRBD1	TRBV19	once	TRBJ2-7	TGTGCCGCCGGACAGGGCCTATCCTACGAGCAGTACTTC	CAAGQGLSYEQYF
TRBD2	TRBV18	NA	TRBJ2-1	TGTGCCAGCTCACCAAAACTAGCGGGAGTGGGGAATGAGCAGTTCTTC	CASSPKLAGVGNEQFF
TRBD2	TRBV4-1	NA	TRBJ2-7	TGCGCCAGCAGCCAAGGCAGTTATCGGACTAGCGGGGGATACAGCTCCTACGAGCAGTACTTC	CASSQGSYRTSGGYSSYEQYF
NA	TRBV19	NA	TRBJ2-1	TGTGCCAGTAGTATGGGCAGGAACAATGAGCAGTTCTTC	CASSMGRNNEQFF
NA	TRBV13	NA	TRBJ2-3	TGTGCCAGCAGCCTGACTGACAGGTCGCAGTGGTATTTT	CASSLTDRSQWYF
TRBD1	TRBV5-1	NA	TRBJ1-1	TGCGCCAGCAGCGCGGTTACAGGGGCGGTGGGCACTGAAGCTTTCTTT	CASSAVTGAVGTEAFF
TRBD2	TRBV2	NA	TRBJ2-5	TGTGCCAGCAGTGACAGGGGCGGGGGGGCGTCAGAGACCCAGTACTTC	CASSDRGGGASETQYF
TRBD1	TRBV11-1	once	TRBJ1-2	TGTGCCAGCAGCCCGCGGACAGGGTCGGGCTACACCTTC	CASSPRTGSGYTF
TRBD1	TRBV9	few	TRBJ1-6	TGTGCCAGCAGCACCCGGGACAGGGGAACTAATTCACCCCTCCACTTT	CASSTRDRGTNSPLHF
NA	TRBV30	NA	TRBJ2-7	TGTGCCTGGAGTATAGATCTAGCCCACGAGCAGTACTTC	CAWSIDLAHEQYF
TRBD2	TRBV10-3	NA	TRBJ2-7	TGTGCCATCAGTGAGCGAGGGACTAACGAGCAGTACTTC	CAISERGTNEQYF
NA	TRBV5-4	NA	TRBJ2-7	TGTGCCAGCAGCTCCGGGTTCGCGGGCCGATCCTACGAGCAGTACTTC	CASSSGFAGRSYEQYF
NA	TRBV18	NA	TRBJ1-1	TGTGCCAGCTCACCCCCGAGGGCCATGAACACTGAAGCTTTCTTT	CASSPPRAMNTEAFF
NA	TRBV18	NA	TRBJ2-6	TGTGCCAGCCTCCTTTCTGGGGCCAACGTCCTGACTTTC	CASLLSGANVLTF
NA	TRBV5-1	NA	TRBJ1-4	TGCGCCAGCAGCTTGGGAGTTAATGAAAAACTGTTTTTT	CASSLGVNEKLFF
NA	TRBV27	NA	TRBJ2-5	TGTGCCAGCTCATTCCAACAGGGGGGGGACCAGTACTTC	CASSFQQGGDQYF
NA	TRBV7-2	NA	TRBJ1-1	TGTGCCAGCAGCTTACTACAGGGCGCTGAAGCTTTCTTT	CASSLLQGAEAFF
NA	TRBV6-5	NA	TRBJ1-3	TGTGCCAGCAGCCGAAACCAGTTGAATGGAAACACCATATATTTT	CASSRNQLNGNTIYF
NA	TRBV7-9	NA	TRBJ1-2	TGTGCCAGCAGACCCGACAGTTTCTATGGCTACACCTTC	CASRPDSFYGYTF
TRBD2	TRBV18	NA	TRBJ2-1	TGTGCCAGCTCATCTCTAGCGGGATGGAATGAGCAGTTCTTC	CASSSLAGWNEQFF
TRBD1	TRBV5-5	NA	TRBJ1-1	TGTGCCACCGGACAGGGGGCCGAAGCTTTCTTT	CATGQGAEAFF
NA	TRBV6-5	NA	TRBJ2-5	TGTGCCAGCAGGCGCACGGTACAAGAGACCCAGTACTTC	CASRRTVQETQYF
NA	TRBV6-5	NA	TRBJ1-2	TGTGCCAGCAGATACGACAGCAACTATGGCTACACCTTC	CASRYDSNYGYTF
NA	TRBV12-5	NA	TRBJ2-7	TGTGCTAGTGGTTCTTTCAACTACGAGCAGTACTTC	CASGSFNYEQYF
NA	TRBV14	NA	TRBJ1-1	TGTGCCAGCAGCCCACCAGTCGGGGATGAAGCTTTCTTT	CASSPPVGDEAFF
TRBD1	TRBV14	NA	TRBJ1-1	TGTGCCAGCAGCCAAGATGAGGGACAGGTCAACACTGAAGCTTTCTTT	CASSQDEGQVNTEAFF
NA	TRBV19	once	TRBJ2-3	TGTGCCAGTAGTATTCGGGGTCTCACAGATACGCAGTATTTT	CASSIRGLTDTQYF
NA	TRBV14	NA	TRBJ2-1	TGTGCCAGCAGCCAAGAGACGGGAGAAATCGTTGATGAGCAGTTCTTC	CASSQETGEIVDEQFF
TRBD2	TRBV27	NA	TRBJ2-5	TGTGCCAGCAGTCCTCGGGGGAGGGCCGGGGAGACCCAGTACTTC	CASSPRGRAGETQYF
TRBD1	TRBV7-9	NA	TRBJ1-6	TGTGCCAGCAGCTTACGAACAGGGGGGAATAATTCACCCCTCCACTTT	CASSLRTGGNNSPLHF
NA	TRBV6-1	NA	TRBJ1-2	TGTGCCAGCAGTGAAGGGGTAGGGGCAATTGGGGGCTACACCTTC	CASSEGVGAIGGYTF
NA	TRBV2	NA	TRBJ2-7	TGTGCCAGCAGTCGGTTGGACGGGGGAGCCTACGAGCAGTACTTC	CASSRLDGGAYEQYF
NA	TRBV27	NA	TRBJ1-1	TGTGCCAGCAGTATAGGGGGTTCCACTGCTGAAGCTTTCTTT	CASSIGGSTAEAFF
TRBD1	TRBV10-3	NA	TRBJ1-5	TGTGCCATCAGTAAGGAGGTCCCGGGACAGGGAATCAATCAGCCCCAGCATTTT	CAISKEVPGQGINQPQHF
TRBD1	TRBV5-5	NA	TRBJ2-5	TGTGCCAGCAGCGCTGACAGGGCTCGAGAGACCCAGTACTTC	CASSADRARETQYF
TRBD2	TRBV30	NA	TRBJ2-7	TGTGCCTGGAAGGTAGCGGGAGTCTACGAGCAGTACTTC	CAWKVAGVYEQYF
TRBD2	TRBV2	NA	TRBJ2-5	TGTGCCAGCAGTGCTAGCGGGAGGGCCCTTTTCCAAGAGACCCAGTACTTC	CASSASGRALFQETQYF
TRBD1	TRBV7-9	NA	TRBJ2-5	TGTGCCAGCAGCTTTGGGACAGGGGGCGCGGGGGAGACCCAGTACTTC	CASSFGTGGAGETQYF
NA	TRBV7-9	NA	TRBJ1-2	TGTTCCAGCAGCTTAGGGGGAGGCGGCTACACCTTC	CSSSLGGGGYTF
NA	TRBV19	NA	TRBJ2-3	TGTGCCAGTAGTACGGAGGGCAGCGGGTTCGATACGCAGTATTTT	CASSTEGSGFDTQYF
TRBD2	TRBV10-3	NA	TRBJ2-1	TGTGCCATCAGTGCTAGCGGGCACAATGAGCAGTTCTTC	CAISASGHNEQFF
TRBD1	TRBV5-1	NA	TRBJ2-5	TGCGCCAGCAGCCGTGGACAGGGTGGAGAGACCCAGTACTTC	CASSRGQGGETQYF
NA	TRBV6-1	NA	TRBJ1-1	TGTGCCAGCAGTTTGGACAGCCTACTGAACACTGAAGCTTTCTTT	CASSLDSLLNTEAFF
TRBD2	TRBV7-9	NA	TRBJ2-1	TGTGCCAGCAGCTGGACTAGCGGGGGGGAGGTTAACAATGAGCAGTTCTTC	CASSWTSGGEVNNEQFF
NA	TRBV27	NA	TRBJ2-7	TGTGCCAGCAGTTTCGCCGGGACTGAGTTCTACGAGCAGTACTTC	CASSFAGTEFYEQYF
NA	TRBV6-6	once	TRBJ2-5	TGTGCCAGCAGTTCAGGGTTAGAGACCCAGTACTTC	CASSSGLETQYF
TRBD1	TRBV5-4	once	TRBJ1-1	TGTGCCAGCAGCTTCAGGGGGCGAGATGAAGCTTTCTTT	CASSFRGRDEAFF
TRBD1	TRBV19	NA	TRBJ2-7	TGTGCCAGTAGACACCGGGACAGGGAGAACGAGCAGTACTTC	CASRHRDRENEQYF